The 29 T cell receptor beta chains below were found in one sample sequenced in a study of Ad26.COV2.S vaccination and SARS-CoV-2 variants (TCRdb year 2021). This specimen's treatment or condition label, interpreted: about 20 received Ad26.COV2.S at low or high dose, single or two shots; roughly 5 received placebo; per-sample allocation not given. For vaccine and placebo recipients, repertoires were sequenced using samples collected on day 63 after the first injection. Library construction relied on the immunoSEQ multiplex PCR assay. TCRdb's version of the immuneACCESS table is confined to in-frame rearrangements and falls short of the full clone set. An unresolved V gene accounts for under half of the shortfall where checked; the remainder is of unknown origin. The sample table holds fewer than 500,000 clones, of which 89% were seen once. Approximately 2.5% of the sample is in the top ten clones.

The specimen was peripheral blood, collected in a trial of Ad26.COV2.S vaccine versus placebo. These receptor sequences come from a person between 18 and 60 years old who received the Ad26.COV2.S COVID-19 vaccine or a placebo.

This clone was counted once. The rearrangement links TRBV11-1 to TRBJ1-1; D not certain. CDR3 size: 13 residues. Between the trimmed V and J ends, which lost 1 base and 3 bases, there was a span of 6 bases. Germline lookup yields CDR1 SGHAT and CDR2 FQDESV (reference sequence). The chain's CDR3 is CASSLGRHTEAFF. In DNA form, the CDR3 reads TGTGCCAGCAGCTTAGGGCGGCACACTGAAGCTTTCTTT.

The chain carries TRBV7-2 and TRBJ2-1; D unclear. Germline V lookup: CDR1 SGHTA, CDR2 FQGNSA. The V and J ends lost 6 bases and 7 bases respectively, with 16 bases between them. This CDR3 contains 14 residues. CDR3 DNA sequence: TGTGCCAGCAGTATCCAGACCGGGTGGAATGAGCAGTTCTTC. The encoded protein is CASSIQTGWNEQFF. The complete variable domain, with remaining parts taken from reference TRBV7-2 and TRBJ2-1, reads GAGVSQSPSNKVTEKGKDVELRCDPISGHTALYWYRQSLGQGLEFLIYFQGNSAPDKSGLPSDRFSAERTGGSVSTLTIQRTQQEDSAVYLCASSIQTGWNEQFFGPGTRLTVL.

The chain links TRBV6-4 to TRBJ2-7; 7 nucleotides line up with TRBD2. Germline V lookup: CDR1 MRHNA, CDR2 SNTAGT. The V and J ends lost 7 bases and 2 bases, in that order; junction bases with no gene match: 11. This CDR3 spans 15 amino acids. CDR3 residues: CASTPWASGTYEQYV. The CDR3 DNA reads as TGTGCCAGCACCCCCTGGGCTAGCGGTACCTACGAGCAGTACGTC.

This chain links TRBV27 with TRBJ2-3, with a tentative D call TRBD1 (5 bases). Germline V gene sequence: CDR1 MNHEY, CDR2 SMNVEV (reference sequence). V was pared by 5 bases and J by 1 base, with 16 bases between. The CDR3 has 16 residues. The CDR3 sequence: CASSPRHAQGTDTQYF. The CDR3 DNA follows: TGTGCCAGCAGTCCTCGACACGCACAGGGCACAGATACGCAGTATTTT.

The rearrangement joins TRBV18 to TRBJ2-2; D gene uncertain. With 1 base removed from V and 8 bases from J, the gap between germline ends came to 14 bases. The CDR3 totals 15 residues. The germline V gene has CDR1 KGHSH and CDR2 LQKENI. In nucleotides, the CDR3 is TGTGCCAGCTCACCACAGGCAGGCCTTGCTGGGGAGCTGTTTTTT. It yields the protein CASSPQAGLAGELFF.

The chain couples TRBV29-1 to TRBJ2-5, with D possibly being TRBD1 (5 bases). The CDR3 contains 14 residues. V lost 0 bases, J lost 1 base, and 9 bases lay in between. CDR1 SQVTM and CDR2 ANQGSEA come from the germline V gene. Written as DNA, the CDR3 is TGCAGCGTTGAAGAATCGACAGCCCAAGAGACCCAGTACTTC. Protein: CSVEESTAQETQYF.

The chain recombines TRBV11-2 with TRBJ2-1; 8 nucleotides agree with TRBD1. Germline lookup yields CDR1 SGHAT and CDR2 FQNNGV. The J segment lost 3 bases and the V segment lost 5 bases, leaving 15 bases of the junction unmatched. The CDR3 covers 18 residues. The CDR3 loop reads CASSDRGWGGRGYNEQFF. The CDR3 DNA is TGTGCCAGCAGCGACAGGGGTTGGGGTGGGAGAGGCTACAATGAGCAGTTCTTC.

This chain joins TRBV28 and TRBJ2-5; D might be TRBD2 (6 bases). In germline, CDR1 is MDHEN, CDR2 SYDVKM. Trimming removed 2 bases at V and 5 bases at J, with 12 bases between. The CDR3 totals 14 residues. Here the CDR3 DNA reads TGTGCCAGCAGTTTAGGGAGGAGTCGCGAGACCCAGTACTTC. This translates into CASSLGRSRETQYF.

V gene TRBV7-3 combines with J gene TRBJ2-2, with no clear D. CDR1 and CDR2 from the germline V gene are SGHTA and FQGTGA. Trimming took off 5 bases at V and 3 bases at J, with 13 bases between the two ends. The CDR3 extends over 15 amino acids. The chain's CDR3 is CASSGQSAYTGELFF. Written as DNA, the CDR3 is TGTGCCAGCAGCGGCCAAAGCGCCTACACCGGGGAGCTGTTTTTT.

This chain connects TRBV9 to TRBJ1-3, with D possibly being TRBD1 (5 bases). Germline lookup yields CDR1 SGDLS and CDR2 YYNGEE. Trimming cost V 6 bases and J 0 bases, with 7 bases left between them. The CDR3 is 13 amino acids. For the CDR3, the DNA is TGTGCCAGCACAGGGATCTCTGGAAACACCATATATTTT. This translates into CASTGISGNTIYF.

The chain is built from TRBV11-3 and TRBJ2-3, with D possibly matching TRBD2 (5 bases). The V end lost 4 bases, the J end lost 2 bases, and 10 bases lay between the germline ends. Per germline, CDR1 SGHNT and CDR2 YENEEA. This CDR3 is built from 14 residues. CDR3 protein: CASSSQRFTDTQYF. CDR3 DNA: TGTGCCAGCAGCTCCCAGCGGTTCACAGATACGCAGTATTTT.

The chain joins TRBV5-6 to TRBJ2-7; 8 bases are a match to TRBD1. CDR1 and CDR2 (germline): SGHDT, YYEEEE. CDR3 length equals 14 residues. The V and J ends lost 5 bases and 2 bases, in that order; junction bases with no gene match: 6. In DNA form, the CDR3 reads TGTGCCAGCAGGCGGACAGGGAGAACCTACGAGCAGTACGTC. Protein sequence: CASRRTGRTYEQYV.

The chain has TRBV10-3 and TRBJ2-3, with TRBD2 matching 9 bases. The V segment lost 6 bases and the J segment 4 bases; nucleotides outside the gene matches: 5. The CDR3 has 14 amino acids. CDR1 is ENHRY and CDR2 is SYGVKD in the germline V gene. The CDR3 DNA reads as TGTGCCATCAGGCCTAGCGGGACTGCAGATACGCAGTATTTT. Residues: CAIRPSGTADTQYF.

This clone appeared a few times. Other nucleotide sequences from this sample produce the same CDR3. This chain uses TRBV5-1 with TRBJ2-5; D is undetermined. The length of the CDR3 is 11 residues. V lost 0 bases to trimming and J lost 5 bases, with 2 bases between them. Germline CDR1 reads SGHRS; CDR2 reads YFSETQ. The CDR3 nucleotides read TGCGCCAGCAGCTTGGACGAGACCCAGTACTTC. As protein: CASSLDETQYF.

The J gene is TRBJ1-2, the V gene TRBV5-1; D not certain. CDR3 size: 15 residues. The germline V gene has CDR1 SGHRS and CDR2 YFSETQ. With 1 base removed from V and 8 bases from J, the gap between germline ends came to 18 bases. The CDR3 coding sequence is TGCGCCAGCAGCTTGCTAGCGTCTAGTAGTATGGGCTACACCTTC. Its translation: CASSLLASSSMGYTF.

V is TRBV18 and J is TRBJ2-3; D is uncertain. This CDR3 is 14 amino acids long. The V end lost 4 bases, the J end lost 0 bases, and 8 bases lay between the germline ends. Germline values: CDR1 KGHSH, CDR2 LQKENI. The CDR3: CASSRNYSTDTQYF. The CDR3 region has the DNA TGTGCCAGCTCACGAAACTATAGCACAGATACGCAGTATTTT.

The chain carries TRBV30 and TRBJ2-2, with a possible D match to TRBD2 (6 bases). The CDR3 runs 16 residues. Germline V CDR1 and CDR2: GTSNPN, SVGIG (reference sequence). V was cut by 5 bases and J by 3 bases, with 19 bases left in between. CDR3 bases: TGTGCCTGGCAGTACCCCGGACTAATCGACACCGGGGAGCTGTTTTTT. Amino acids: CAWQYPGLIDTGELFF.

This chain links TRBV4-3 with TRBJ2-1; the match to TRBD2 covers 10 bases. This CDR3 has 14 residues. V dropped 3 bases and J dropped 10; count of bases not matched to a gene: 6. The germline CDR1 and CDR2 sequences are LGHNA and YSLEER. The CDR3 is CASSQIAGGGEQFF. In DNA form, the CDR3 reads TGCGCCAGCAGCCAGATAGCGGGAGGAGGGGAGCAGTTCTTC.

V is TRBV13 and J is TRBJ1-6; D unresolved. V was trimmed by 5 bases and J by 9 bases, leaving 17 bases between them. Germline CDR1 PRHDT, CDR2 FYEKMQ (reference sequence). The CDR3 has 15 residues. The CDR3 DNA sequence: TGTGCCAGCAGCCGAGAGCCCCACGTCCCTTCACCCCTCCACTTT. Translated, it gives CASSREPHVPSPLHF.

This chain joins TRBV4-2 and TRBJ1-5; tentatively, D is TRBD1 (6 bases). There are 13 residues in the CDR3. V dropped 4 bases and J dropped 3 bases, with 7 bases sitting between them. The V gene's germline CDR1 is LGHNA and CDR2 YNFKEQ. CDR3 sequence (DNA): TGTGCCAGCAGCCGGGACATCAATCAGCCCCAGCATTTT. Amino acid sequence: CASSRDINQPQHF.

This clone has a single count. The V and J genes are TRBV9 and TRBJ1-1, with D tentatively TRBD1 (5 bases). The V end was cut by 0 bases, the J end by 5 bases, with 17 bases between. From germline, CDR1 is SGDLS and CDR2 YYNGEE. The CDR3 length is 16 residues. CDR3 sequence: CASSVGGDPIGTEAFF. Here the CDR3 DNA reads TGTGCCAGCAGCGTAGGGGGGGACCCTATAGGGACTGAAGCTTTCTTT.

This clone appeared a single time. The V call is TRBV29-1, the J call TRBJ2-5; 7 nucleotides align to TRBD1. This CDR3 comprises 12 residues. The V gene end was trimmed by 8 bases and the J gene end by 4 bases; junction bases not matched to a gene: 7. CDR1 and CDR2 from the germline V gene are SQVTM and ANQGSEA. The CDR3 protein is CSMTGLGETQYF. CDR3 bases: TGCAGCATGACAGGGCTGGGAGAGACCCAGTACTTC. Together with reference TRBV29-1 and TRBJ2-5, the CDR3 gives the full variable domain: SAVISQKPSRDICQRGTSLTIQCQVDSQVTMMFWYRQQPGQSLTLIATANQGSEATYESGFVIDKFPISRPNLTFSTLTVSNMSPEDSSIYLCSMTGLGETQYFGPGTRLLVL.

The CDR3 reads CASISRGYSNQPQHF. In DNA form, the CDR3 reads TGTGCCAGCATCTCCCGAGGGTATAGCAATCAGCCCCAGCATTTT. The chain combines TRBV19 with TRBJ1-5; no firm D call. This CDR3 contains 15 residues. Per germline, CDR1 LNHDA and CDR2 SQIVND (reference sequence). V shed 9 bases and J shed 0 bases, with 15 bases lying between them.

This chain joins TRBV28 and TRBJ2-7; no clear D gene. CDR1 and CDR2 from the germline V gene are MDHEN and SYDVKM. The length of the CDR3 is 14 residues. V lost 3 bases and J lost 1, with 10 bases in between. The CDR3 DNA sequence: TGTGCCAGCAGTTTTCCCGGCTGGTCCTACGAGCAGTACTTC. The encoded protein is CASSFPGWSYEQYF.

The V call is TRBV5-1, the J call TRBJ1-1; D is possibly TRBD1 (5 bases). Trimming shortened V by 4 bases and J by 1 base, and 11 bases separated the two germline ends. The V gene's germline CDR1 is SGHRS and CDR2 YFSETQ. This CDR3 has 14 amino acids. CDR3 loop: CASSPVGGNTEAFF. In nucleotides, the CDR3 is TGCGCCAGCAGCCCCGTGGGGGGGAACACTGAAGCTTTCTTT.

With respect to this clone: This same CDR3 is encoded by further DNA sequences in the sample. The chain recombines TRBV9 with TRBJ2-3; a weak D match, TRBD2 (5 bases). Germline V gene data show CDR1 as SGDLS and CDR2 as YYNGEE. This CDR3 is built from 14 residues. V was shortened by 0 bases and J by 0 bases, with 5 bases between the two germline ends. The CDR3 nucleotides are TGTGCCAGCAGCGTAGCGGGGAGCACAGATACGCAGTATTTT. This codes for CASSVAGSTDTQYF.

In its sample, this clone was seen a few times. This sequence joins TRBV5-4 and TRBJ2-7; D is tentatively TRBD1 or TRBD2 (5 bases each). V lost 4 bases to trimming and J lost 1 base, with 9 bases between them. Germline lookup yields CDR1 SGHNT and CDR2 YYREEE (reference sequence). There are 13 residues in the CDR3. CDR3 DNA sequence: TGTGCCAGCAGCAGGGACGTATCCTACGAGCAGTACGTC. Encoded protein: CASSRDVSYEQYV.

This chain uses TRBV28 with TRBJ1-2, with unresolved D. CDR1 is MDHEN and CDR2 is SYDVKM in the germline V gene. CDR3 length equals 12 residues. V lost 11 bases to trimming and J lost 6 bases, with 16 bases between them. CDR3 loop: CAAQVVGDGYTF. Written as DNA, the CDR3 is TGTGCCGCTCAAGTAGTTGGCGATGGCTACACCTTC.

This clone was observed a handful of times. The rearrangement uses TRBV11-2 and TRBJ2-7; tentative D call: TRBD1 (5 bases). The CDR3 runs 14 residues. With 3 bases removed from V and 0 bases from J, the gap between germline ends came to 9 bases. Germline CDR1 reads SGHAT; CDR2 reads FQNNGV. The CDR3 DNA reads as TGTGCCAGCAGCTTGTGGGGCCTCTCCTACGAGCAGTACTTC. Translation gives CASSLWGLSYEQYF.